The 5 T cell receptor beta chains given below trace back to one sample, sequenced in a study of CD8+ T cells in alopecia areata. The treatment denotes: oral pan-JAK inhibitor, 5-10 mg twice daily. Extraction and reverse transcription of RNA yielded cDNA as the sequencing template. Sequencing used immunoSEQ multiplex PCR; TCRdb keeps in-frame clones, though not all of them. This table has 100,000 or so clones, about 61% appearing once. The sequencing used CD8+ T cells sorted from blood, collected at roughly week 58, from a patient treated with tofacitinib. The origin of the receptors is a human donor with alopecia areata.

The rearrangement links TRBV20-1 to TRBJ1-1, with a possible D match to TRBD1 (6 bases). This CDR3 has 10 residues. Germline CDR1 DFQATT, CDR2 SNEGSKA (reference sequence). V was pared by 6 bases and J by 8 bases, with 10 bases between. CDR3 DNA: TGCAGTGCCGGGGGGCCCGAAGCTTTCTTT. It specifies CSAGGPEAFF.

The table lists this clone with a few counts. This chain links TRBV7-8 with TRBJ2-3; perhaps TRBD1 as D (5 bases). The CDR3 sequence is 14 residues long. CDR1 is SGHVS and CDR2 is FQNEAQ in the germline V gene. V was cut by 8 bases and J by 2 bases, with 14 bases left in between. CDR3 sequence reads: CASGQGDFTDTQYF. The CDR3 coding sequence is TGTGCCAGCGGACAAGGCGATTTCACAGATACGCAGTATTTT.

V usage is TRBV6-5 and J usage is TRBJ1-1; the D gene is possibly TRBD1 (5 bases). V shed 2 bases and J shed 14 bases, with 15 bases lying between them. CDR1 is MNHEY and CDR2 is SVGAGI in the germline V gene. The CDR3 spans 12 residues. The CDR3 DNA reads TGTGCCAGCAGTTACCAGGTAGGGGTGGTCTTCTTT. As protein: CASSYQVGVVFF.

This sequence joins TRBV9 and TRBJ1-2; 11 bases agree with TRBD1. Germline values: CDR1 SGDLS, CDR2 YYNGEE. The CDR3 covers 15 residues. The ends lost 3 bases at V and 3 bases at J; junction bases unmatched: 4. The CDR3 is CASSARTGGDYGYTF. Here the CDR3 DNA reads TGTGCCAGCAGCGCCCGGACAGGGGGCGACTATGGCTACACCTTC. Drawing the rest from reference TRBV9 and TRBJ1-2, the complete variable domain is DSGVTQTPKHLITATGQRVTLRCSPRSGDLSVYWYQQSLDQGLQFLIQYYNGEERAKGNILERFSAQQFPDLHSELNLSSLELGDSALYFCASSARTGGDYGYTFGSGTRLTVV.

The CDR3 sequence: CASSSPGVPGELFF. Here the CDR3 DNA reads TGTGCCAGCAGTTCCCCAGGGGTACCCGGGGAGCTGTTTTTT. The chain has TRBV6-5 and TRBJ2-2; D may be TRBD1 (6 bases). Deletions cut 4 bases from V and 6 bases from J, with 12 bases between. Germline V gene data show CDR1 as MNHEY and CDR2 as SVGAGI. The CDR3 totals 14 residues.